This entry is about one TCR beta chain. Antigen specificity is unknown. The PCR ran on 60 Vbeta and 13 Jbeta primers. Source study methods: A later analysis counted around 74 million unique TCR beta chains, 9.5 million to 13 million shared. TCRdb's table, derived via immunoSEQ multiplex PCR, lists solely in-frame clones and lacks some. The D gene and trimming were derived from the DNA, and the V and J assignments and clone size from that table. Recorded here are 100,000 to 150,000 clones; the top ten clones represent approximately 0.93%. This specimen belongs to a study of cytomegalovirus exposure and HLA in healthy donors. Study-level points and caveats: Upon later analysis, TCR association rates were observed to vary by HLA locus, being highest for DRB1 and lowest for HLA-C. According to an earlier analysis, most TCR beta V segments yielded productive rearrangements about 90% or about 30% of the time. In a later analysis, at a false discovery rate of 0.05, about 17,000 TCR beta sequences matched HLA alleles.

The CDR3 is 18 residues long. Germline lookup yields CDR1 MNHEY and CDR2 SMNVEV (reference sequence). V was clipped by 6 bases and J by 0 bases; unmatched bases: 6. The V and J genes are TRBV27 and TRBJ1-6, with 12 bases identical to TRBD1. Material for sequencing was PBMCs. The sequence was obtained from a man in his late teens or twenties in good health and CMV-seronegative. The CDR3: CASRPGQGASSYNSPLHF. The DNA for the CDR3 is TGTGCCAGCAGGCCGGGACAGGGGGCGAGCTCCTATAATTCACCCCTCCACTTT.